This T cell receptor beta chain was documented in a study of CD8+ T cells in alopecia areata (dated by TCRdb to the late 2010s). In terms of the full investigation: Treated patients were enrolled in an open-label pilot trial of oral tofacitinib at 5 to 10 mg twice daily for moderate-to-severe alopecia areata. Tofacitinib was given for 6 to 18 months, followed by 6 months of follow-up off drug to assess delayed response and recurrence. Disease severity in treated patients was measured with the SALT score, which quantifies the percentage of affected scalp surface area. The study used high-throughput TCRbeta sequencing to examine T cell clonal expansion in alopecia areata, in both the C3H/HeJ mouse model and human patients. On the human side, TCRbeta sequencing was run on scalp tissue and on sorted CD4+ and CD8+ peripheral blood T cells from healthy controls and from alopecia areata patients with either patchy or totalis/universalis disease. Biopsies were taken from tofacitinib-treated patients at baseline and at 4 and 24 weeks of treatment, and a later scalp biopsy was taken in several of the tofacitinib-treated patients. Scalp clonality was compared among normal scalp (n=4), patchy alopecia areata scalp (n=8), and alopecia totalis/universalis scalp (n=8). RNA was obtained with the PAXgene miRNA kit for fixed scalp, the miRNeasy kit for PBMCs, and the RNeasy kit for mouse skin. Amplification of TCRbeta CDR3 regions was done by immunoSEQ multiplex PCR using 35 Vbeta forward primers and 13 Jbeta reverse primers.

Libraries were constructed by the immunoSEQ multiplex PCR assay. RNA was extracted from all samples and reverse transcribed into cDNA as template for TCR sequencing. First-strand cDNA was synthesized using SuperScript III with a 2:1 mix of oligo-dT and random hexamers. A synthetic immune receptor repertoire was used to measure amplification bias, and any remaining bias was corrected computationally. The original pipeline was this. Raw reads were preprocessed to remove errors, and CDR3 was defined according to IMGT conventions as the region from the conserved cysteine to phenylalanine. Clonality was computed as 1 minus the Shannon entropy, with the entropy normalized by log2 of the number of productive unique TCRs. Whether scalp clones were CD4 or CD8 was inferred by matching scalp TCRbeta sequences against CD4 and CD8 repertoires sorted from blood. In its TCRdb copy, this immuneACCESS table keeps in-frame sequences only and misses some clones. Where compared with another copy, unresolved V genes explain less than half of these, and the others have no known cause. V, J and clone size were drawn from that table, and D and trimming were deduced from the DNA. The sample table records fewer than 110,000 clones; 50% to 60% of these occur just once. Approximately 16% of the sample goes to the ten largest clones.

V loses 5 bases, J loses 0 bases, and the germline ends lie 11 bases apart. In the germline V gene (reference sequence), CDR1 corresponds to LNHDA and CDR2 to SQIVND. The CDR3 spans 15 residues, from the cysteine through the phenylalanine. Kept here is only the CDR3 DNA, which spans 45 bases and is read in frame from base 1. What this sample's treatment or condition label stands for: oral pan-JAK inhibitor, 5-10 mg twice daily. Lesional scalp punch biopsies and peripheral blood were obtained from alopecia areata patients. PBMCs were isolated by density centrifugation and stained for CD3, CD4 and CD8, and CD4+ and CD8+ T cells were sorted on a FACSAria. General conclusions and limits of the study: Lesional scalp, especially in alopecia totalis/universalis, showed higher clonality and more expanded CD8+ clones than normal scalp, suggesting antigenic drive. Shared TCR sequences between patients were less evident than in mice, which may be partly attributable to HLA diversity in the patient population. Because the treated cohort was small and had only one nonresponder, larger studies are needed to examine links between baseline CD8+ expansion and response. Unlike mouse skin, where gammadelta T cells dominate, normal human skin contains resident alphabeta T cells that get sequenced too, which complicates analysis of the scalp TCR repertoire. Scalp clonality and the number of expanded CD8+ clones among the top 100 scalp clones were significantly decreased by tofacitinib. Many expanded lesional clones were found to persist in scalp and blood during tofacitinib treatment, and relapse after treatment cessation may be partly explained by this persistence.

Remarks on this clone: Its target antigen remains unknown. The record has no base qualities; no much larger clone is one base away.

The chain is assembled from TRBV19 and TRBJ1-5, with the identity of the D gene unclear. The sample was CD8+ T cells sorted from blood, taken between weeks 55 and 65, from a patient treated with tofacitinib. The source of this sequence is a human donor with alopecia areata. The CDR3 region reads CASSGQANSNQPQHF. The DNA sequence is TGTGCCAGTAGTGGGCAGGCTAATAGCAATCAGCCCCAGCATTTT.